A single sample is the source of the 20 T cell receptor beta chains below, sequenced in a study of CD8+CD57+ T cells in acquired aplastic anemia. Both TCR beta VDJ combination and CDR3 sequence profiling were carried out. Genomic DNA was the template for this profiling. TCRdb re-derived calls from the reads in MiXCR, one entry per CDR3 protein. The data hold approximately 470,000 distinct CDR3 sequences, with roughly 34% observed a single time. The authors sequenced patients whose flow cytometry had shown CD8+CD57+ cell expansion. The sample was sorted CD4+, CD8+, or CD8+CD57+ T cells (not recorded which) from PBMCs. The receptors originated from a human donor with aplastic anemia.

This clonotype was counted many times. V usage is TRBV19 and J usage is TRBJ2-7; no firm D call. The CDR3 totals 14 residues. V lost 6 bases and J lost 2, with 14 bases in between. The germline V gene has CDR1 LNHDA and CDR2 SQIVND (reference sequence). CDR3 coding DNA: TGTGCCAGTAGCCAACACCCTCTAGCCTACGAGCAGTACTTC. It encodes CASSQHPLAYEQYF. Complete variable domain (other parts from reference TRBV19 and TRBJ2-7): DGGITQSPKYLFRKEGQNVTLSCEQNLNHDAMYWYRQDPGQGLRLIYYSQIVNDFQKGDIAEGYSVSREKKESFPLTVTSAQKNPTAFYLCASSQHPLAYEQYFGPGTRLTVT.

This clonotype was picked up many times. V usage is TRBV6-5 and J usage is TRBJ2-7, with TRBD2 as a possible D gene (5 bases). The CDR3 covers 14 residues. V was cut by 0 bases and J by 1 base, with 7 bases left in between. The V gene's germline CDR1 is MNHEY and CDR2 SVGAGI. In nucleotides, the CDR3 is TGTGCCAGCAGTTACTCTCGGGGATCCTACGAGCAGTACTTC. It is translated as CASSYSRGSYEQYF.

This chain uses TRBV6-2 or TRBV6-3 with TRBJ1-2, with D unresolved. The germline V gene has CDR1 MNHEY and CDR2 SVGEGT. Trimming left V 0 bases short and J 2 bases short, with 7 bases between. The CDR3 covers 14 residues. The CDR3 sequence: CASSYSTQNYGYTF. CDR3 coding DNA: TGTGCCAGCAGTTACTCGACGCAGAACTATGGCTACACCTTC.

The rearrangement joins TRBV20-1 to TRBJ1-4, with D possibly matching TRBD1 (5 bases). V dropped 3 bases and J dropped 0 bases, with 11 bases sitting between them. The CDR3 extends over 15 amino acids. Germline assignment: CDR1 DFQATT and CDR2 SNEGSKA (reference sequence). The CDR3 protein is CSASTTGATNEKLFF. The CDR3 coding sequence is TGCAGTGCTAGCACGACGGGGGCAACTAATGAAAAACTGTTTTTT.

This clonotype was counted once. Just one base apart from a much larger clone, this may be a read error. The gene calls are TRBV19 and TRBJ1-3; D gene unclear. Germline CDR1 LNHDA, CDR2 SQIVND (reference sequence). CDR3 length: 15 residues. V shed 6 bases and J shed 0 bases, with 12 bases lying between them. The CDR3 loop is CASRPKRDSGNTIYF. Here the CDR3 DNA reads TGTGCCAGTAGGCCTAAGCGGGACTCTGGAAACACCATATATTTT.

With respect to this clonotype: Possible read error: a much larger clone is one base away. Likely a read error: the CDR3 ends without its conserved phenylalanine or tryptophan. V gene TRBV20-1 combines with J gene TRBJ2-7, with 11 bases fitting TRBD2. This CDR3 comprises 13 residues. Germline CDR1 and CDR2: DFQATT and SNEGSKA (reference sequence). Trimming cost V 5 bases and J 6 bases; bases outside gene matches: 6. The CDR3, as DNA: TGCAGTGCTGGGGGACTAGCGGAGATCGAGCAGTACCTC. It translates to CSAGGLAEIEQYL.

This clonotype was counted only a few times. This chain joins TRBV4-3 and TRBJ1-5; D call uncertain. V lost 1 base and J lost 7, with 11 bases in between. CDR1 is LGHNA and CDR2 is YSLEER in the germline V gene. The CDR3 consists of 14 residues. The CDR3 bases are TGCGCCAGCAGCCAAGCAGTAGGGTGGCAGCCCCAGCATTTT. Translating gives CASSQAVGWQPQHF.

This clonotype was seen a single time. The chain links TRBV24-1 to TRBJ1-2, with D possibly being TRBD1 (5 bases). V shed 6 bases and J shed 7 bases, with 17 bases lying between them. The CDR3 has 14 amino acids. Germline V gene lookup returns CDR1 KGHDR and CDR2 SFDVKD. As DNA, the CDR3 is TGTGCCACCAGTACCACAGGACTGGGGACTGGCTACACCTTC. Its translation: CATSTTGLGTGYTF.

This clonotype came up many times. This chain uses TRBV5-8 with TRBJ1-6; D is perhaps TRBD1 (6 bases). This CDR3 is built from 15 residues. Deletions cut 3 bases from V and 3 bases from J, with 10 bases between. The germline CDR1 and CDR2 sequences are SGHTS and YDEGEE. The CDR3 loop reads CASSSGTSYNSPLHF. In DNA form, the CDR3 reads TGTGCCAGCAGCTCCGGGACAAGCTATAATTCACCCCTCCACTTT.

Details on this clonotype: Being one base from a much bigger clone, this may be a read error. The chain uses TRBV20-1 and TRBJ2-7; TRBD2 matches 9 bases. The CDR3 contains 14 residues. CDR1 and CDR2 (germline): DFQATT, SNEGSKA (reference sequence). CDR3 sequence reads: CRASLGTSPYEQYF. DNA of the CDR3: TGCCGTGCTAGCCTCGGGACTAGCCCCTACGAGCAGTACTTC.

The V gene is TRBV19, the J gene TRBJ1-5, with D perhaps TRBD1 (6 bases). The V gene's germline CDR1 is LNHDA and CDR2 SQIVND (reference sequence). The CDR3 sequence is 15 residues long. V dropped 1 base and J dropped 5 bases, with 12 bases sitting between them. CDR3 loop: CASSIAGGGDQPQHF. The CDR3 nucleotides are TGTGCCAGTAGTATAGCCGGTGGGGGCGATCAGCCCCAGCATTTT.

The chain carries TRBV7-8 and TRBJ2-7; either TRBD1 or TRBD2 may fit D (5 bases each). V was shortened by 5 bases and J by 2 bases, with 19 bases between the two germline ends. This CDR3 comprises 16 residues. CDR1 SGHVS and CDR2 FQNEAQ come from the germline V gene. The CDR3 coding sequence is TGTGCCAGCAGCCCACCGATGGGGGACGGTCCCTACGAGCAGTACTTC. Its translation is CASSPPMGDGPYEQYF.

This chain joins TRBV19 and TRBJ2-1, with D possibly matching TRBD2 (5 bases). Germline loops: CDR1 LNHDA, CDR2 SQIVND (reference sequence). The CDR3 covers 15 residues. V was trimmed by 0 bases and J by 6 bases, leaving 12 bases between them. The CDR3 sequence: CASSIDLGGGNEQFF. The CDR3 DNA reads TGTGCCAGTAGTATAGATCTTGGAGGTGGCAATGAGCAGTTCTTC. The full variable domain, completed using reference TRBV19 and TRBJ2-1, is DGGITQSPKYLFRKEGQNVTLSCEQNLNHDAMYWYRQDPGQGLRLIYYSQIVNDFQKGDIAEGYSVSREKKESFPLTVTSAQKNPTAFYLCASSIDLGGGNEQFFGPGTRLTVL.

This clonotype was seen many times. The V call is TRBV24-1, the J call TRBJ2-3, with a weak D call TRBD2 (6 bases). In germline, CDR1 is KGHDR, CDR2 SFDVKD. V dropped 12 bases and J dropped 0 bases, with 12 bases sitting between them. CDR3 length: 13 amino acids. The DNA of the CDR3 is TGTGCCGCCGGGGGTCCTAGCACAGATACGCAGTATTTT. Its translation: CAAGGPSTDTQYF.

As concerns this clonotype: A much more abundant neighbour one base away suggests this may be a read error. V is TRBV5-4 and J is TRBJ1-6; D call uncertain. The CDR3 contains 14 residues. CDR1 and CDR2 from the germline V gene are SGHNT and YYREEE (reference sequence). The CDR3 loop is CASSLPADNSPLRF. CDR3 bases: TGTGCCAGCAGTCTACCGGCGGATAATTCACCCCTCCGCTTT.

The rearrangement links TRBV5-6 to TRBJ2-7; D is uncertain. There are 15 residues in the CDR3. V lost 3 bases to trimming and J lost 1 base, with 14 bases between them. From germline, CDR1 is SGHDT and CDR2 YYEEEE. For the CDR3, the DNA is TGTGCCAGCAGCTCCCGATACCCCCGATCCTACGAGCAGTACTTC. Protein sequence: CASSSRYPRSYEQYF.

The chain joins TRBV5-1 to TRBJ1-3; 7 nucleotides line up with TRBD1. CDR1 and CDR2 from the germline V gene are SGHRS and YFSETQ. The V and J ends lost 2 bases and 0 bases, in that order; junction bases with no gene match: 5. The CDR3 spans 16 residues. This CDR3 is CASSLGQDRSGNTIYF. As DNA, the CDR3 is TGCGCCAGCAGCTTAGGACAGGACCGCTCTGGAAACACCATATATTTT.

This chain links TRBV12-5 with TRBJ1-5; tentative D call: TRBD1 (5 bases). The CDR3 covers 14 residues. Deletions cut 2 bases from V and 2 bases from J, with 7 bases between. Germline V gene lookup returns CDR1 LGHNT and CDR2 FRNRAP. CDR3 nucleotide sequence: TGTGCTAGTGGTTTGTTGGGGGGCAATCAGCCCCAGCATTTT. Protein sequence: CASGLLGGNQPQHF.

The chain has TRBV2 and TRBJ2-2; D possibly corresponds to TRBD2 (6 bases). V was pared by 3 bases and J by 4 bases, with 12 bases between. Germline V lookup: CDR1 SNHLY, CDR2 FYNNEI. This CDR3 is 15 amino acids long. CDR3 nucleotide sequence: TGTGCCAGCAGTGATTTTAGCGGATCCACCGGGGAGCTGTTTTTT. It encodes CASSDFSGSTGELFF.

V is TRBV9 and J is TRBJ1-1; D is perhaps TRBD1 (6 bases). Deletions cut 0 bases from V and 3 bases from J, with 12 bases between. The CDR3 is made up of 15 amino acids. Germline assignment: CDR1 SGDLS and CDR2 YYNGEE. The CDR3 region has the DNA TGTGCCAGCAGCGTAGGTGGACAGCTGCACACTGAAGCTTTCTTT. Protein: CASSVGGQLHTEAFF.